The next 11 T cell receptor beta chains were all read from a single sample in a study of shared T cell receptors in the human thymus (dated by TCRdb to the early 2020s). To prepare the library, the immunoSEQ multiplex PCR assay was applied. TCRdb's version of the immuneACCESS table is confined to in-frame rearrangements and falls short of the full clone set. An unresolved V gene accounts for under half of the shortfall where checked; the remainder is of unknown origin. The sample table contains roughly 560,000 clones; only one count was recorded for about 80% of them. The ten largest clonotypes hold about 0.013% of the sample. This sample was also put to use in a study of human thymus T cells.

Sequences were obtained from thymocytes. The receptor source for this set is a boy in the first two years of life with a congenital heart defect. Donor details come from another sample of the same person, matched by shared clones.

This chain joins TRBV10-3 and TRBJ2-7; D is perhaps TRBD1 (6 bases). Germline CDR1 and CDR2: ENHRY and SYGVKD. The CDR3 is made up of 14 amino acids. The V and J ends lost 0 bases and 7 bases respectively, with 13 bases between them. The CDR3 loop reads CAISESSGGQEQYF. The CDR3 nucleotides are TGTGCCATCAGTGAGTCTAGTGGGGGCCAGGAGCAGTACTTC.

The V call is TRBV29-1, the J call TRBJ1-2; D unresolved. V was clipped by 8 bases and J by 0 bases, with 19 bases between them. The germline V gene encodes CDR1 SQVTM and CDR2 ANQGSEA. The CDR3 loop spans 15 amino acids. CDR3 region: CSLDRPRHANYGYTF. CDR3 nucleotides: TGCAGCCTCGATCGCCCCCGACATGCTAACTATGGCTACACCTTC.

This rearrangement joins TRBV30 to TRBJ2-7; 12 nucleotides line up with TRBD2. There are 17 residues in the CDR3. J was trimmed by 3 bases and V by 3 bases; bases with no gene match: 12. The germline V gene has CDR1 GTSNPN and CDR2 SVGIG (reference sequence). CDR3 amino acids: CAWSDGLAGNYIYEQYF. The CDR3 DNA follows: TGTGCCTGGAGCGACGGACTAGCGGGAAATTATATCTACGAGCAGTACTTC.

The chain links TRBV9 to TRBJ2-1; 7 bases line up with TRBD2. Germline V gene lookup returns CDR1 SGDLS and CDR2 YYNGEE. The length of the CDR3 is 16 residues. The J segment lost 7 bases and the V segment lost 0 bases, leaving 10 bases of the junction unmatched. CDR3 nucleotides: TGTGCCAGCAGCGTAGGGTGGCGGGAGAACTGGAATGAGCAGTTCTTC. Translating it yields CASSVGWRENWNEQFF.

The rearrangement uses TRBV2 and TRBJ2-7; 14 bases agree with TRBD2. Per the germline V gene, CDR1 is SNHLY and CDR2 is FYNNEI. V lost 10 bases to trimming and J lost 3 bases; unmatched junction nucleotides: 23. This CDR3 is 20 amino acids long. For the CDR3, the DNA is TGTGCCATCTCCCCCTCTCCGGGACTAGCGGGAGCCCCTCCCTTCTACGAGCAGTACTTC. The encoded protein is CAISPSPGLAGAPPFYEQYF.

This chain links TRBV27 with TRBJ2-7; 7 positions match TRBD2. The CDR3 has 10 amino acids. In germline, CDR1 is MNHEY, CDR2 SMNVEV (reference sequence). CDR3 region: CVSGRGEQYF. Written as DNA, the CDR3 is TGTGTCTCGGGGCGGGGGGAGCAGTACTTC.

The chain's CDR3 is CASSLGQGDYEQYF. The CDR3 bases are TGTGCCAGCAGTTTAGGTCAGGGGGACTACGAGCAGTACTTC. The chain joins TRBV28 to TRBJ2-7; 7 nucleotides line up with TRBD1. The germline V gene encodes CDR1 MDHEN and CDR2 SYDVKM. This CDR3 region has 14 residues. V was clipped by 2 bases and J by 3 bases; unmatched bases: 4. Combining the CDR3 with reference TRBV28 and TRBJ2-7 gives the whole variable domain DVKVTQSSRYLVKRTGEKVFLECVQDMDHENMFWYRQDPGLGLRLIYFSYDVKMKEKGDIPEGYSVSREKKERFSLILESASTNQTSMYLCASSLGQGDYEQYFGPGTRLTVT.

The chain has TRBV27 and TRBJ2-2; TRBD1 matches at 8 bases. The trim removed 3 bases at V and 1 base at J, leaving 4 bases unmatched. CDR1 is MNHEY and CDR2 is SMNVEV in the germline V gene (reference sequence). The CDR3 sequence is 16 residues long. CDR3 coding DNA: TGTGCCAGCAGTTTGGGTGGACAGGGGAACACCGGGGAGCTGTTTTTT. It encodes CASSLGGQGNTGELFF.

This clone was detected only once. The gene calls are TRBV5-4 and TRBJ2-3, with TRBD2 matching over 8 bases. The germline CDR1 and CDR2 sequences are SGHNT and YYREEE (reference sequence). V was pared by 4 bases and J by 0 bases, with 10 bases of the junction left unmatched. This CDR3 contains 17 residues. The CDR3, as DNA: TGTGCCAGCAGCAGAGCGGGGGACCTCTTTAGCACAGATACGCAGTATTTT. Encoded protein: CASSRAGDLFSTDTQYF.

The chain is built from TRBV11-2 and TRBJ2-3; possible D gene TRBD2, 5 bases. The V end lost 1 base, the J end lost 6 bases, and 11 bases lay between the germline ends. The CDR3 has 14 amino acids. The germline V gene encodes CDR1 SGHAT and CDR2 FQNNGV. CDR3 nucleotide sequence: TGTGCCAGCAGCTTAGGTATTAGCGAGGATACGCAGTATTTT. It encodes CASSLGISEDTQYF.

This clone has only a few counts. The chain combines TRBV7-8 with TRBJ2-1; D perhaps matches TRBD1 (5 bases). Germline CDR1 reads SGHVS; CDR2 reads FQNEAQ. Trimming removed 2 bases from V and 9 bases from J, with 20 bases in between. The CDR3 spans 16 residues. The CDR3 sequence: CASSLSVGQGGLEQFF. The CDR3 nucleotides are TGTGCCAGCAGCTTATCTGTTGGGCAGGGTGGCCTTGAGCAGTTCTTC.